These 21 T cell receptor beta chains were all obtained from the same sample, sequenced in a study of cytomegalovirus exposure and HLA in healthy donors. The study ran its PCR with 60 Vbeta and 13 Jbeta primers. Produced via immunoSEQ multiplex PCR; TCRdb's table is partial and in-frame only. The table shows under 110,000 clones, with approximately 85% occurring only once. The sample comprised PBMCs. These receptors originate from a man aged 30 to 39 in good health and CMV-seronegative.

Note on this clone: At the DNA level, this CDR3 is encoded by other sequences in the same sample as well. The CDR3 nucleotides are TGTGCCAGCAGCACCCAGGAGAACACTGAAGCTTTCTTT. It specifies CASSTQENTEAFF. This chain uses TRBV7-3 with TRBJ1-1, with no clear D. The CDR3 length is 13 residues. The V gene's germline CDR1 is SGHTA and CDR2 FQGTGA. Trimming took off 5 bases at V and 1 base at J, with 8 bases between the two ends. Full variable domain (remainder filled in from reference TRBV7-3 and TRBJ1-1): GAGVSQTPSNKVTEKGKYVELRCDPISGHTALYWYRQSLGQGPEFLIYFQGTGAADDSGLPNDRFFAVRPEGSVSTLKIQRTERGDSAVYLCASSTQENTEAFFGQGTRLTVV.

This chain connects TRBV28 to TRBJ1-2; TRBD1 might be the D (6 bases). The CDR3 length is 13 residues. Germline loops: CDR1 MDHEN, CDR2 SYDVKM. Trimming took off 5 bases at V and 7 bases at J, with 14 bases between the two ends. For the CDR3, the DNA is TGTGCCAGCAGTATAAAGAACAGGGTTGGCTACACCTTC. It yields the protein CASSIKNRVGYTF.

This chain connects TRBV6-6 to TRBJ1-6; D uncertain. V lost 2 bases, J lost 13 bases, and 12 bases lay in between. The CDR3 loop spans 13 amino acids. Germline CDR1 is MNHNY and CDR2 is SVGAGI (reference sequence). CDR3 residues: CASSYGGSEPLHF. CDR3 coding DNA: TGTGCCAGCAGTTACGGAGGGTCGGAGCCCCTCCACTTT.

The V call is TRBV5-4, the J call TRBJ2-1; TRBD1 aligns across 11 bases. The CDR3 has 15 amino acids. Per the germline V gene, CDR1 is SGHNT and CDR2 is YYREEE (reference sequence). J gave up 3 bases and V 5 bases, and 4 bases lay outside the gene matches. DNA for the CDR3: TGTGCCAGCAGGCAGGGACAGGGGGACTACAATGAGCAGTTCTTC. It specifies CASRQGQGDYNEQFF.

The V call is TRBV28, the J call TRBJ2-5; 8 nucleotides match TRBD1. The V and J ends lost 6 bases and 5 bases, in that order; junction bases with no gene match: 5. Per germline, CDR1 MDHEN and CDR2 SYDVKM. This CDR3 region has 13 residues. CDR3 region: CASRATGVETQYF. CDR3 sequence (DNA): TGTGCCAGCAGGGCGACAGGGGTGGAGACCCAGTACTTC.

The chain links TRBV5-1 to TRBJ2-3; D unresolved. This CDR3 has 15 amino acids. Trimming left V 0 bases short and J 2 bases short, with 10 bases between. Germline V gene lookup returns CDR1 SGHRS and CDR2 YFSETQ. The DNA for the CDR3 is TGCGCCAGCAGCTTGGTGCAATCCTACACAGATACGCAGTATTTT. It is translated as CASSLVQSYTDTQYF.

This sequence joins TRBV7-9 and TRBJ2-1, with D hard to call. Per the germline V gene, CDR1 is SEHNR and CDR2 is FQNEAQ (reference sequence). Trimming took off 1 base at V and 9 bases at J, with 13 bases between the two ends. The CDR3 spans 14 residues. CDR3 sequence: CASSLDLSASEQFF. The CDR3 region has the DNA TGTGCCAGCAGCTTAGATCTCTCTGCGTCTGAGCAGTTCTTC. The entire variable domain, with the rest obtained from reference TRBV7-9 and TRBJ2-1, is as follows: DTGVSQNPRHKITKRGQNVTFRCDPISEHNRLYWYRQTLGQGPEFLTYFQNEAQLEKSRLLSDRFSAERPKGSFSTLEIQRTEQGDSAMYLCASSLDLSASEQFFGPGTRLTVL.

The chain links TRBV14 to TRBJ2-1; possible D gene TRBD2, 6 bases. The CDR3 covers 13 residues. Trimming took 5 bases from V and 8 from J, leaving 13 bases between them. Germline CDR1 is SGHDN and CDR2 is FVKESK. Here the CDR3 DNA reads TGTGCCAGCAGCATAACTAGCAGCTATGAGCAGTTCTTC. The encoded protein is CASSITSSYEQFF.

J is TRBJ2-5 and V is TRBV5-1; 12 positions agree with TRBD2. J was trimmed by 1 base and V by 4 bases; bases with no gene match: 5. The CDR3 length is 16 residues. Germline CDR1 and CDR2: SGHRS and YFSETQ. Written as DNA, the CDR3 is TGCGCCAGCAGCCTCGGGACTAGCGGGCTCCAAGAGACCCAGTACTTC. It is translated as CASSLGTSGLQETQYF.

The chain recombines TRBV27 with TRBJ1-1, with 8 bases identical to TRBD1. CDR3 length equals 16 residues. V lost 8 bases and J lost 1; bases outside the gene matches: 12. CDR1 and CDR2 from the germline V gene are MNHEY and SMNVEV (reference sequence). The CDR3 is CASSIRQGRKNTEAFF. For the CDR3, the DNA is TGTGCCAGCTCCATCCGACAGGGGAGAAAGAACACTGAAGCTTTCTTT.

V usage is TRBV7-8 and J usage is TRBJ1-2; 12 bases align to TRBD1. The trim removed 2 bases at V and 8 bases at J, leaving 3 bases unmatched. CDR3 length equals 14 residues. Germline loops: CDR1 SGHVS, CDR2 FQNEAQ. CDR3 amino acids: CASSLRDRGQGYTF. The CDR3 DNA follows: TGTGCCAGCAGCTTAAGGGACAGGGGGCAAGGCTACACCTTC.

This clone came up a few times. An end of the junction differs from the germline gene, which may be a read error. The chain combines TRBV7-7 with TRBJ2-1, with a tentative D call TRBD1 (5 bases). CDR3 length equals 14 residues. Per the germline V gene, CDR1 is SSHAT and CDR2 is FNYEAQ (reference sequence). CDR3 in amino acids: CASSLGASYNEQFF. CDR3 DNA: TGTGCTAGCAGCTTAGGGGCCAGCTACAATGAGCAGTTCTTC.

The CDR3 DNA follows: TGTGCCACGCCGGGATTTCCCGGATCGGAAACCTATGGCTACACCTTC. It codes for CATPGFPGSETYGYTF. The V and J genes are TRBV7-9 and TRBJ1-2, with unresolved D. The CDR3 loop spans 16 amino acids. V lost 10 bases and J 4 bases, leaving 25 bases between the germline ends. Germline V gene sequence: CDR1 SEHNR, CDR2 FQNEAQ (reference sequence). Supplemented by reference TRBV7-9 and TRBJ1-2, the full variable domain reads DTGVSQNPRHKITKRGQNVTFRCDPISEHNRLYWYRQTLGQGPEFLTYFQNEAQLEKSRLLSDRFSAERPKGSFSTLEIQRTEQGDSAMYLCATPGFPGSETYGYTFGSGTRLTVV.

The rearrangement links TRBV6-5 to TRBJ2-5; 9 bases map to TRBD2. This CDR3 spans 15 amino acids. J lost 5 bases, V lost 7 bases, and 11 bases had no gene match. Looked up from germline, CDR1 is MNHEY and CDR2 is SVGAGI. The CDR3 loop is CASTCEVAGDETQYF. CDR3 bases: TGTGCCAGCACCTGTGAGGTAGCGGGAGATGAGACCCAGTACTTC.

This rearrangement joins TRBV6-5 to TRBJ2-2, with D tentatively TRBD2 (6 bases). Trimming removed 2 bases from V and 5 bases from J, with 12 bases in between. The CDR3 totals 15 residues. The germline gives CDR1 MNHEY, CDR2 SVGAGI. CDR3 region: CASSYATRGTGELFF. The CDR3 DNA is TGTGCCAGCAGTTACGCGACTAGGGGAACCGGGGAGCTGTTTTTT.

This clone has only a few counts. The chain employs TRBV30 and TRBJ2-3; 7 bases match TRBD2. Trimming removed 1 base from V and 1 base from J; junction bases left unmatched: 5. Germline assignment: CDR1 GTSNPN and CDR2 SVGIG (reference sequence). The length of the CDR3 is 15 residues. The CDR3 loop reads CAWSEAGLGTDTQYF. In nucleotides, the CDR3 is TGTGCCTGGAGTGAGGCTGGACTAGGCACAGATACGCAGTATTTT. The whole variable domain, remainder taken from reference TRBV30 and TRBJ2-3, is SQTIHQWPATLVQPVGSPLSLECTVEGTSNPNLYWYRQAAGRGLQLLFYSVGIGQISSEVPQNLSASRPQDRQFILSSKKLLLSDSGFYLCAWSEAGLGTDTQYFGPGTRLTVL.

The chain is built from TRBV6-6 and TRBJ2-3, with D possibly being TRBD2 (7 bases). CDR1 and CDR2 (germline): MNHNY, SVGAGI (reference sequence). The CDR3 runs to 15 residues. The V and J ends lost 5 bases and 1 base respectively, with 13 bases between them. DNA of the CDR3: TGTGCCAGCAGTAGTACCGGGGGGCGCACAGATACGCAGTATTTT. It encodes CASSSTGGRTDTQYF.

CDR3 nucleotide sequence: TGCGCCAGCAGCCAAGACCACAAGACCGGGGAGCTGTTTTTT. It specifies CASSQDHKTGELFF. The chain links TRBV4-1 to TRBJ2-2, with unresolved D. The CDR3 runs 14 residues. The germline V gene has CDR1 MGHRA and CDR2 YSYEKL. V lost 0 bases and J 5 bases, leaving 7 bases between the germline ends.

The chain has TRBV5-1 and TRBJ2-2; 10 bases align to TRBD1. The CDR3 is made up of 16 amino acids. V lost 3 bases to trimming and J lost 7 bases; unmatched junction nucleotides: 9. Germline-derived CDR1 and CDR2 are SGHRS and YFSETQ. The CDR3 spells CASSSLGTGEVGELFF. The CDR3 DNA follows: TGCGCCAGCAGCTCTCTTGGGACAGGGGAAGTCGGGGAGCTGTTTTTT.

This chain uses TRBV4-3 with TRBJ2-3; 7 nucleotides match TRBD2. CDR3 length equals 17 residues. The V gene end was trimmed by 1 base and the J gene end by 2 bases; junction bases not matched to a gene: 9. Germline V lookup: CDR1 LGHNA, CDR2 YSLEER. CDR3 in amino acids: CASSQGGGRLSTDTQYF. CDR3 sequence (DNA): TGCGCCAGCAGCCAAGGGGGCGGGAGACTATCCACAGATACGCAGTATTTT.

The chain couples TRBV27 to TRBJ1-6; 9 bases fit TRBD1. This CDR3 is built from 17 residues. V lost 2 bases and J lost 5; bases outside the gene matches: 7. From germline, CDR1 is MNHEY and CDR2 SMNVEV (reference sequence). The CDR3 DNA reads TGTGCCAGCAGTTTACCGGGGACAGGGAGAAATAATTCACCCCTCCACTTT. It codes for CASSLPGTGRNNSPLHF.